This TCR beta chain stems from a study of T cells after yellow fever vaccination. Using its own MiXCR run on the 5' RACE reads, TCRdb lists one record per CDR3 protein. The sample shows some 400,000 distinct CDR3 sequences, approximately 18% of them seen only once. This CDR3 is 13 amino acids long. Trimming left V 0 bases short and J 2 bases short, with 5 bases between. The germline gives CDR1 MGHRA, CDR2 YSYEKL. This clonotype was seen many times. The antigen is unknown. Overall study findings and caveats: The secondary response was weaker, and its peak arrived faster, on day 5 versus 15.

The material was PBMCs, obtained before the yellow fever booster vaccination. This chain links TRBV4-1 with TRBJ2-7; D is undetermined. The receptor was isolated from a man between 18 and 35 years old who received the YFV17D yellow fever vaccine. CDR3 residues: CASSQDGTYEQYF. DNA of the CDR3: TGCGCCAGCAGCCAAGATGGTACCTACGAGCAGTACTTC.